The rows below give T cell receptor beta chains drawn from one sample of a study of CD8 T cells in ankylosing spondylitis. One entry per CDR3 protein, called by TCRdb with MiXCR from the 5' RACE reads. The sample has 100,000 to 150,000 distinct CDR3 sequences, over 10% seen once; the top ten hold approximately 4%. The sample was blood, either unsorted or a sorted T cell fraction (not recorded which). These receptors all stem from a female donor with ankylosing spondylitis or in good health (not recorded which). CDR3s include the opening cysteine and the closing phenylalanine or tryptophan. D genes are given only for firm matches. The size entry is marked missing in some rows and otherwise reads once, few, many or a size class.

TRBV5-5	TRBJ2-2	.	many	CASRPIQGPENTGELFF	TGTGCCAGCAGGCCAATACAGGGACCCGAGAACACCGGGGAGCTGTTTTTT
TRBV11-2	TRBJ2-2	TRBD2	many	CASTASGRPSGELFF	TGTGCCAGCACCGCTAGCGGGAGGCCGTCCGGGGAGCTGTTTTTT
TRBV2	TRBJ1-2	.	few	CASSESGIGYGYTF	TGTGCCAGCAGTGAATCTGGGATAGGGTATGGCTACACCTTC
TRBV20-1	TRBJ2-2	TRBD1	many	CSARAIRQGATGELFF	TGCAGTGCTAGAGCAATCCGACAGGGGGCCACCGGGGAGCTGTTTTTT
TRBV5-1	TRBJ2-3	.	many	CASSPGQGVTDTQYF	TGCGCCAGCAGCCCCGGGCAGGGTGTCACAGATACGCAGTATTTT
TRBV28	TRBJ1-1	TRBD1	many	CASSSPGTANTEAFF	TGTGCCAGCAGTTCTCCCGGGACAGCGAACACTGAAGCTTTCTTT
TRBV11-2	TRBJ1-1	.	.	CASSQGRAVIMNTEAFF	TGTGCCAGCAGCCAGGGGCGAGCAGTCATCATGAACACTGAAGCTTTCTTT
TRBV5-6	TRBJ2-1	TRBD2	many	CASIRGLAGENEQFF	TGTGCCAGCATCCGGGGGCTAGCGGGAGAGAATGAGCAGTTCTTC
TRBV5-1	TRBJ2-7	TRBD2	many	CASSPGLASHEQYF	TGCGCCAGCAGCCCGGGACTAGCTTCCCACGAGCAGTACTTC
TRBV5-1	TRBJ2-3	TRBD1	many	CASSRGTGTLTDTQYF	TGCGCCAGCAGCCGCGGGACAGGGACTTTAACAGATACGCAGTATTTT
TRBV29-1	TRBJ2-2	.	many	CSVLIPGSNTGELFF	TGCAGCGTTTTAATTCCCGGCTCGAACACCGGGGAGCTGTTTTTT
TRBV5-1	TRBJ1-2	TRBD1	many	CASSIRTGGSYGYTF	TGCGCCAGCAGCATACGCACAGGGGGCTCGTACGGCTACACCTTC
TRBV11-3	TRBJ1-6	TRBD1	many	CASSPGQDNSPLHF	TGTGCCAGCAGCCCGGGACAGGATAATTCACCCCTCCACTTT
TRBV5-1	TRBJ1-1	TRBD1	many	CASSLPQGEGTEAFF	TGCGCCAGCAGCTTGCCTCAGGGGGAAGGCACTGAAGCTTTCTTT
TRBV20-1	TRBJ1-1	.	many	CSARVSLTEAFF	TGCAGTGCTAGAGTTTCACTCACTGAAGCTTTCTTT
TRBV20-1	TRBJ2-1	TRBD1	many	CSARPFRDRGSIDRYNEQFF	TGCAGTGCTAGACCGTTCCGGGACAGGGGGTCCATAGACCGTTACAATGAGCAGTTCTTC
TRBV5-6	TRBJ2-1	.	many	CASSADSPNEQFF	TGTGCCAGCAGCGCGGACAGTCCGAATGAGCAGTTCTTC
TRBV5-1	TRBJ2-4	.	many	CASSLDGTKNIQYF	TGCGCCAGCAGCTTGGACGGGACCAAAAACATTCAGTACTTC
TRBV7-6	TRBJ2-7	.	.	CASSRTVAYEQYF	TGTGCCAGCAGCCGGACAGTGGCCTACGAGCAGTACTTC
TRBV10-3	TRBJ1-1	.	many	CAISEPGGEAFF	TGTGCCATCAGTGAACCCGGTGGTGAAGCTTTCTTT
TRBV5-1	TRBJ2-3	TRBD2	many	CASSHSGAEGDTQYF	TGCGCCAGCAGCCATAGCGGGGCCGAGGGAGATACGCAGTATTTT
TRBV7-8	TRBJ2-1	.	many	CASSWDSGSYNEQFF	TGTGCCAGCAGCTGGGACTCGGGGTCCTACAATGAGCAGTTCTTC
TRBV4-1	TRBJ1-3	.	many	CASSQPSFRHPGNTIYF	TGCGCCAGCAGCCAACCCTCGTTTCGCCACCCTGGAAACACCATATATTTT
TRBV18	TRBJ1-2	.	few	CASSPRNGDEGYTF	TGTGCCAGCTCACCACGGAACGGGGACGAGGGCTACACCTTC
TRBV30	TRBJ1-5	.	few	CACYAGNGGNQPQHF	TGTGCCTGTTATGCAGGGAACGGAGGCAATCAGCCCCAGCATTTT
TRBV20-1	TRBJ2-1	.	many	CSAHRGPYNEQFF	TGCAGTGCCCATAGAGGCCCTTACAATGAGCAGTTCTTC
TRBV7-3	TRBJ2-1	.	few	CASSINNEQFF	TGTGCCAGCAGCATAAACAATGAGCAGTTCTTC
TRBV7-2	TRBJ1-2	.	many	CASSPDMNGYTF	TGTGCCAGCAGCCCTGACATGAATGGCTACACCTTC
TRBV29-1	TRBJ1-2	TRBD1	medium-sized	CSVGTGGKIRDGYTF	TGCAGCGTTGGGACAGGGGGCAAGATAAGGGATGGCTACACCTTC
TRBV6-1	TRBJ2-5	.	many	CASNERQETQYF	TGTGCCAGCAATGAGCGCCAAGAGACCCAGTACTTC
TRBV29-1	TRBJ2-1	.	many	CSVEGPHPGSSGNEQFF	TGCAGCGTTGAGGGTCCTCACCCAGGGTCGAGTGGGAATGAGCAGTTCTTC
TRBV27	TRBJ2-7	.	many	CASSWQSPYEQYF	TGTGCCAGCAGTTGGCAGAGCCCCTACGAGCAGTACTTC
TRBV5-5	TRBJ2-6	.	many	CASSAPSSGANVLTF	TGTGCCAGCAGCGCCCCGAGTTCTGGGGCCAACGTCCTGACTTTC
TRBV20-1	TRBJ2-2	.	many	CSASRIANTGELFF	TGCAGTGCTAGCCGAATCGCGAACACCGGGGAGCTGTTTTTT
TRBV21-1	TRBJ1-5	.	few	CASSGTPTNQPQHF	TGTGCCAGCAGCGGGACACCGACTAATCAGCCCCAGCATTTT
TRBV7-2	TRBJ2-7	.	many	CASSFGGPTSYEQYF	TGTGCCAGCAGCTTCGGGGGCCCCACATCCTACGAGCAGTACTTC
TRBV7-9	TRBJ1-2	.	many	CASSFATYDYGYTF	TGTGCCAGCAGCTTTGCCACGTACGACTATGGCTACACCTTC
TRBV4-2	TRBJ2-7	.	many	CASSQDDGSSYEQYF	TGTGCCAGCAGCCAAGATGACGGGAGCTCCTACGAGCAGTACTTC
TRBV5-1	TRBJ2-1	.	many	CASSLLSGNNEQFF	TGCGCCAGCAGCCTCTTATCAGGTAACAATGAGCAGTTCTTC
TRBV29-1	TRBJ2-3	.	.	CSVGWISTDTQYF	TGCAGCGTGGGGTGGATTAGCACAGATACGCAGTATTTT
TRBV20-1	TRBJ2-1	TRBD2	many	CSAMMAGGNYNEQFF	TGCAGTGCTATGATGGCGGGAGGGAACTACAATGAGCAGTTCTTC
TRBV11-3	TRBJ1-6	.	many	CASSLAYNSPLHF	TGTGCCAGCAGCTTAGCCTATAATTCACCCCTCCACTTT
TRBV18	TRBJ2-3	.	many	CASSPTTDTQYF	TGTGCCAGCTCACCAACCACAGATACGCAGTATTTT
TRBV6-1	TRBJ2-7	TRBD1	many	CASRVTGGSEQYF	TGTGCCAGCAGGGTCACAGGGGGTAGCGAGCAGTACTTC
TRBV4-2	TRBJ2-1	.	.	CASSQDEPVSSYNEQFF	TGTGCCAGCAGCCAAGATGAGCCGGTCAGCTCCTACAATGAGCAGTTCTTC
TRBV7-8	TRBJ1-5	.	many	CASSLRVGNQPQHF	TGTGCCAGCAGCCTGAGAGTAGGAAATCAGCCCCAGCATTTT
TRBV28	TRBJ1-4	.	few	CASSSNVREKLFF	TGTGCCAGCAGTTCTAACGTTCGGGAAAAACTGTTTTTT
TRBV12-3/TRBV12-4	TRBJ2-5	.	many	CASSLFSAQETQYF	TGTGCCAGCAGTTTATTCAGCGCTCAAGAGACCCAGTACTTC
TRBV7-9	TRBJ1-5	.	many	CASSLGRDQPQHF	TGTGCCAGCAGCTTAGGGCGAGATCAGCCCCAGCATTTT